The 15 T cell receptor beta chains below were found in one sample sequenced in a study of identical twins. MiXCR, run by TCRdb on the 5' RACE reads, gives a single entry per CDR3 protein. The data hold hundreds of thousands of distinct CDR3 sequences, with 12% observed a single time. In addition, the sample was reused for a study of yellow fever vaccine responses in identical twins.

Sequencing was done on a sample of PBMCs. Source of these receptors: a woman younger than 35 in good health.

The rearrangement uses TRBV4-1 and TRBJ1-6; D not certain. The germline CDR1 and CDR2 sequences are MGHRA and YSYEKL. Trimming cost V 4 bases and J 5 bases, with 12 bases left between them. The CDR3 has 15 residues. This CDR3 is CASSRAGGDNSPLHF. CDR3 nucleotides: TGCGCCAGCAGCCGGGCGGGTGGAGATAATTCACCCCTCCACTTT.

This chain uses TRBV27 with TRBJ2-5; TRBD1 matches 7 bases. J was trimmed by 6 bases and V by 5 bases; bases with no gene match: 6. CDR1 is MNHEY, CDR2 SMNVEV, per germline (reference sequence). The CDR3 length is 13 residues. The CDR3 DNA is TGTGCCAGCAGTCGCCCAGGGGGAAAGACCCAGTACTTC. This codes for CASSRPGGKTQYF.

This clonotype turned up a few times. The rearrangement uses TRBV5-6 and TRBJ1-6, with a weak D call TRBD1 (6 bases). Deletions cut 4 bases from V and 8 bases from J, with 19 bases between. Germline V lookup: CDR1 SGHDT, CDR2 YYEEEE. The CDR3 has 16 amino acids. CDR3 in amino acids: CASSQTGVFVDSPLHF. CDR3 coding DNA: TGTGCCAGCAGCCAGACAGGAGTCTTCGTGGATTCACCCCTCCACTTT.

The chain links TRBV5-6 to TRBJ1-5; 7 bases align to TRBD1. Germline trimming cut 2 bases from V and 0 bases from J; bases unmatched to any gene: 11. The CDR3 has 18 amino acids. The germline V gene has CDR1 SGHDT and CDR2 YYEEEE. The CDR3 nucleotides read TGTGCCAGCAGCTTCCCGGGACAGCCAAAATATAGCAATCAGCCCCAGCATTTT. Protein: CASSFPGQPKYSNQPQHF.

The table lists this clonotype with a few counts. The chain carries TRBV7-9 and TRBJ2-5, with TRBD1 matching 7 bases. After removal of 5 bases from V and 2 bases from J, the junction contained 5 bases not matched to a gene. The CDR3 runs to 14 residues. Germline V gives CDR1 SEHNR, CDR2 FQNEAQ (reference sequence). CDR3 protein: CASSRRGQQETQYF. The CDR3 DNA reads TGTGCCAGCAGCCGACGGGGACAGCAAGAGACCCAGTACTTC.

The chain combines TRBV9 with TRBJ1-6, with D unresolved. Germline lookup yields CDR1 SGDLS and CDR2 YYNGEE. The CDR3 has 15 residues. V lost 0 bases to trimming and J lost 10 bases, with 14 bases between them. CDR3 coding DNA: TGTGCCAGCAGCGTAGAGGCAGTCATTGGATCACCCCTCCACTTT. Translated: CASSVEAVIGSPLHF.

This clonotype showed up just a few times. V gene TRBV5-1 combines with J gene TRBJ2-3, with 7 nucleotides matching TRBD2. Germline V lookup: CDR1 SGHRS, CDR2 YFSETQ. Unmatched junction bases numbered 3, after V lost 1 base and J lost 1 base. This CDR3 has 15 amino acids. This chain's CDR3 is CASSLPGLRTDTQYF. In DNA form, the CDR3 reads TGCGCCAGCAGCTTGCCGGGACTACGCACAGATACGCAGTATTTT. Full variable domain (remainder filled in from reference TRBV5-1 and TRBJ2-3): KAGVTQTPRYLIKTRGQQVTLSCSPISGHRSVSWYQQTPGQGLQFLFEYFSETQRNKGNFPGRFSGRQFSNSRSEMNVSTLELGDSALYLCASSLPGLRTDTQYFGPGTRLTVL.

This clonotype was counted at least ten times. The chain has TRBV15 and TRBJ2-1, with 9 nucleotides matching TRBD2. Germline V lookup: CDR1 LNHNV, CDR2 YYDKDF (reference sequence). The CDR3 is 17 amino acids. V lost 0 bases to trimming and J lost 1 base; unmatched junction nucleotides: 4. The CDR3 sequence: CATSRDRTSVSYNEQFF. CDR3 in DNA: TGTGCCACCAGCAGAGACCGGACTAGCGTATCCTACAATGAGCAGTTCTTC.

The chain has TRBV5-1 and TRBJ2-1; tentative D call: TRBD2 (6 bases). The germline CDR1 and CDR2 sequences are SGHRS and YFSETQ. V was pared by 4 bases and J by 8 bases, with 22 bases between. CDR3 length equals 16 residues. CDR3 DNA sequence: TGCGCCAGCAGCGGGGGGTCTGCCCGTTTCATAGATGAGCAGTTCTTC. Its protein is CASSGGSARFIDEQFF.

This clonotype was seen ten or more times. V usage is TRBV29-1 and J usage is TRBJ2-1; D may be TRBD1 (5 bases). The CDR3 has 14 amino acids. Germline-derived CDR1 and CDR2 are SQVTM and ANQGSEA. With 6 bases removed from V and 7 bases from J, the gap between germline ends came to 19 bases. The CDR3 nucleotides are TGCAGCGTAAAAGGGGCCCTGGAATGGAATGAGCAGTTCTTC. Translating it yields CSVKGALEWNEQFF.

This clonotype was observed a handful of times. The rearrangement joins TRBV6-5 to TRBJ2-1; no reliable D call. CDR1 is MNHEY, CDR2 SVGAGI, per germline. V was trimmed by 8 bases and J by 6 bases, leaving 11 bases between them. This CDR3 has 12 amino acids. The CDR3 here is CASCNSINEQFF. Here the CDR3 DNA reads TGTGCCAGCTGTAACAGCATCAATGAGCAGTTCTTC.

This clonotype was observed a handful of times. CDR3 DNA sequence: TGTGCCAGCAGCCAACCGTATCGGGAACTTTCTCACACTGAAGCTTTCTTT. Its translation is CASSQPYRELSHTEAFF. The V call is TRBV3-1, the J call TRBJ1-1; D not resolved. This CDR3 has 17 amino acids. The V and J ends lost 2 bases and 3 bases respectively, with 19 bases between them. Germline V gives CDR1 LGHDT, CDR2 YNNKEL (reference sequence).

This clonotype has ten or more counts. DNA of the CDR3: TGTGCCAGCAGCCTCCGAGGGACAGGGTCGAACACCGGGGAGCTGTTTTTT. Translating gives CASSLRGTGSNTGELFF. The chain is built from TRBV7-6 and TRBJ2-2, with 9 bases fitting TRBD1. CDR1 and CDR2 from the germline V gene are SGHVS and FNYEAQ. The trim removed 5 bases at V and 0 bases at J, leaving 7 bases unmatched. This CDR3 comprises 17 residues.

This sequence joins TRBV29-1 and TRBJ2-1; the D call may be TRBD1 or TRBD2 (5 bases each). The CDR3 runs 14 residues. CDR1 is SQVTM, CDR2 ANQGSEA, per germline. Trimming took off 6 bases at V and 0 bases at J, with 12 bases between the two ends. The CDR3 is CSVLGTDSYNEQFF. CDR3 sequence (DNA): TGCAGCGTCCTCGGGACGGACTCCTACAATGAGCAGTTCTTC.

This clonotype was seen a handful of times. The gene calls are TRBV19 and TRBJ2-4; D perhaps matches TRBD1 (6 bases). This CDR3 has 18 residues. V gave up 4 bases and J gave up 0 bases, with 19 bases separating them. Germline V CDR1 and CDR2: LNHDA, SQIVND (reference sequence). The CDR3, as DNA: TGTGCCAGTAGTAAGGCAGGGGTGCCATCCGAAGCCAAAAACATTCAGTACTTC. Amino acid sequence: CASSKAGVPSEAKNIQYF.